The next 15 T cell receptor beta chains were all read from a single sample in a study of blood T cell repertoires in COVID-19. Sequencing used immunoSEQ multiplex PCR; TCRdb keeps in-frame clones, though not all of them. This sample has approximately 35,000 clones; approximately 89% occur once, and the top ten carry more than 13%. The sample taken for sequencing was peripheral blood. All receptors come from a man aged 55-75 years with active COVID-19.

J is TRBJ2-3 and V is TRBV7-8; maybe TRBD1 (5 bases). Trimming removed 5 bases from V and 0 bases from J, with 6 bases in between. Germline CDR1 and CDR2: SGHVS and FQNEAQ. CDR3 length: 13 residues. CDR3 amino acids: CASSRQSTDTQYF. CDR3 in DNA: TGTGCCAGCAGCCGACAGAGCACAGATACGCAGTATTTT. Full variable domain (rest looked up from reference TRBV7-8 and TRBJ2-3): GAGVSQSPRYKVAKRGQDVALRCDPISGHVSLFWYQQALGQGPEFLTYFQNEAQLDKSGLPSDRFFAERPEGSVSTLKIQRTQQEDSAVYLCASSRQSTDTQYFGPGTRLTVL.

J is TRBJ2-2 and V is TRBV28; tentatively, D is TRBD2 (5 bases). CDR1 MDHEN and CDR2 SYDVKM come from the germline V gene. V was trimmed by 5 bases and J by 5 bases, leaving 18 bases between them. This CDR3 comprises 16 residues. The CDR3 nucleotides are TGTGCCAGCAGTCCAAGCGGTCCTAGAAGGACCGGGGAGCTGTTTTTT. Protein: CASSPSGPRRTGELFF.

The rearrangement links TRBV5-1 to TRBJ2-3, with 11 nucleotides matching TRBD2. The V gene end was trimmed by 4 bases and the J gene end by 4 bases; junction bases not matched to a gene: 5. The germline V gene encodes CDR1 SGHRS and CDR2 YFSETQ. This CDR3 has 15 residues. The chain's CDR3 is CASSPLAGAPDTQYF. The CDR3, as DNA: TGCGCCAGCAGCCCACTAGCGGGAGCCCCAGATACGCAGTATTTT. Full variable domain (outside the CDR3, taken from reference TRBV5-1 and TRBJ2-3): KAGVTQTPRYLIKTRGQQVTLSCSPISGHRSVSWYQQTPGQGLQFLFEYFSETQRNKGNFPGRFSGRQFSNSRSEMNVSTLELGDSALYLCASSPLAGAPDTQYFGPGTRLTVL.

A single count supports this clone. V and J are TRBV6-5 and TRBJ2-2; D perhaps matches TRBD1 (5 bases). Trimming left V 2 bases short and J 0 bases short, with 10 bases between. In germline, CDR1 is MNHEY, CDR2 SVGAGI. The CDR3 runs to 16 residues. The CDR3 bases are TGTGCCAGCAGTTACGAGGCAGGGCCGAACACCGGGGAGCTGTTTTTT. Translation: CASSYEAGPNTGELFF.

The chain joins TRBV6-1 to TRBJ1-3; 10 bases match TRBD1. V was clipped by 4 bases and J by 4 bases; unmatched bases: 7. Germline V gives CDR1 MNHNS, CDR2 SASEGT. The CDR3 consists of 16 residues. The CDR3 DNA sequence: TGTGCCAGCAGTGGATGGGACAGGGGAACCGGAAACACCATATATTTT. This gives the protein CASSGWDRGTGNTIYF.

With regard to this clone: It is likely a read error, because the conserved phenylalanine at the end of the CDR3 is missing. It is unclear where the CDR3 begins or ends on the DNA, so no DNA is shown, and the CDR3 is as TCRdb lists it. The genes are TRBV27 and TRBJ1-2; TRBD1 is the table's D call and was not checked against the DNA. The CDR3 region is 9 residues in length, termini included. Looked up from germline, CDR1 is MNHEY and CDR2 is SMNVEV (reference sequence). The CDR3 here is CARATGQII.

The chain uses TRBV27 and TRBJ1-1; the match to TRBD1 covers 7 bases. From germline, CDR1 is MNHEY and CDR2 SMNVEV (reference sequence). V gave up 5 bases and J gave up 5 bases; unmatched junction bases: 11. There are 15 residues in the CDR3. The CDR3 reads CASSPRTGRETEAFF. The CDR3 coding sequence is TGTGCCAGCAGTCCCCGGACAGGAAGGGAGACTGAAGCTTTCTTT.

The chain employs TRBV3-1 (or the pseudogene TRBV3-2) and TRBJ1-4; D gene uncertain. Trimming cost V 4 bases and J 0 bases, with 6 bases left between them. Per germline, CDR1 LGHDT and CDR2 YNNKEL (reference sequence). This CDR3 region has 14 residues. The CDR3 nucleotides are TGTGCCAGCAGCCCGCGAACAACTAATGAAAAACTGTTTTTT. Translation: CASSPRTTNEKLFF.

This chain uses TRBV2 with TRBJ1-4; D is ambiguous. The CDR3 is 14 residues long. Germline CDR1 SNHLY, CDR2 FYNNEI. Deletions cut 7 bases from V and 0 bases from J, with 9 bases between. The CDR3 region is CASTLEATNEKLFF. Written as DNA, the CDR3 is TGTGCCAGCACATTAGAGGCAACTAATGAAAAACTGTTTTTT.

J is TRBJ1-1 and V is TRBV6-5, with no clear D. The CDR3 covers 13 residues. V lost 3 bases, J lost 6 bases, and 11 bases lay in between. The germline gives CDR1 MNHEY, CDR2 SVGAGI. CDR3 loop: CASSYEGSSEAFF. The CDR3 DNA reads as TGTGCCAGCAGTTATGAGGGAAGTTCTGAAGCTTTCTTT.

The rearrangement uses TRBV7-3 and TRBJ2-1; 11 nucleotides match TRBD2. Germline CDR1 and CDR2: SGHTA and FQGTGA. With V trimmed by 4 bases and J by 7 bases, 6 bases remained unmatched. The CDR3 is 15 amino acids. In nucleotides, the CDR3 is TGTGCCAGCAGCTCACTAGCGGGAGTAGGGAATGAGCAGTTCTTC. Translated: CASSSLAGVGNEQFF.

The CDR3 protein is CASSQDWGSDGYTF. In DNA form, the CDR3 reads TGTGCCAGCAGCCAAGATTGGGGCTCGGATGGCTACACCTTC. The V gene is TRBV3-1 (or the pseudogene TRBV3-2), the J gene TRBJ1-2, with D tentatively TRBD1 (5 bases). Germline-derived CDR1 and CDR2 are LGHDT and YNNKEL (reference sequence). V was shortened by 0 bases and J by 6 bases, with 11 bases between the two germline ends. This CDR3 is 14 amino acids long.

The chain links TRBV2 to TRBJ2-2; TRBD2 agrees at 12 bases. The length of the CDR3 is 17 residues. Germline V gives CDR1 SNHLY, CDR2 FYNNEI. V lost 6 bases to trimming and J lost 7 bases; unmatched junction nucleotides: 12. The CDR3 sequence: CASREETSGSRDGELFF. In DNA form, the CDR3 reads TGTGCCAGCAGAGAGGAGACTAGCGGGAGTAGGGACGGGGAGCTGTTTTTT.

The chain is built from TRBV10-3 and TRBJ1-1; D is perhaps TRBD1 (5 bases). The V gene lost 7 bases and the J gene lost 7 bases, with 16 bases spanning the gap. The CDR3 totals 13 residues. Germline V lookup: CDR1 ENHRY, CDR2 SYGVKD. In nucleotides, the CDR3 is TGTGCCATCAAACCATCAGGGAACGGTGAAGCTTTCTTT. Encoded protein: CAIKPSGNGEAFF.

The CDR3 reads CASSVSSVPSYEQYF. The CDR3 DNA reads TGTGCCAGCAGCGTTTCAAGCGTCCCTTCCTACGAGCAGTACTTC. The rearrangement uses TRBV9 and TRBJ2-7; no definite D call. Germline CDR1 SGDLS, CDR2 YYNGEE. CDR3 length: 15 residues. V was cut by 2 bases and J by 1 base, with 13 bases left in between. The whole variable domain, filled in from reference TRBV9 and TRBJ2-7, reads DSGVTQTPKHLITATGQRVTLRCSPRSGDLSVYWYQQSLDQGLQFLIQYYNGEERAKGNILERFSAQQFPDLHSELNLSSLELGDSALYFCASSVSSVPSYEQYFGPGTRLTVT.